The rows below give T cell receptor beta chains drawn from one sample of a study of CD8 T cell repertoires and HIV-1 epitope variants. Data came from immunoSEQ multiplex PCR; TCRdb stores just in-frame clones and leaves some out. Among some 87,000 clones listed, roughly four fifths were seen once. The specimen sequenced was uncultured baseline CD8+ T cells from peripheral blood mononuclear cells (PBMCs). These receptors originate from a male donor with HIV. The CDR3 runs from the conserved cysteine through the conserved F or W. The D gene is left open where the match is weak. Expanded clones get a size class; other rows say once, few or many, or leave the size out.

D	V	size	J	DNA	CDR3
.	TRBV9	.	TRBJ2-3	TGTGCCAGCAGCCCACTTCCGGGTGCGGCGGGAGATACGCAGTATTTT	CASSPLPGAAGDTQYF
.	TRBV7-8	.	TRBJ1-3	TGTGCCAGCAGCTCGGACACCAGGATTGGAAACACCATATATTTT	CASSSDTRIGNTIYF
.	TRBV7-3	once	TRBJ2-1	TGTGCCAGCAGCTTACAGGGGAACAATGAGCAGTTCTTC	CASSLQGNNEQFF
.	TRBV9	.	TRBJ2-7	TGTGCCAGCAGCGTAGCCCCAGGAGGGCTCAACGAGCAGTACTTC	CASSVAPGGLNEQYF
TRBD1	TRBV4-3	few	TRBJ2-7	TGCGCCAGCAGCTGGGACAGTCACTCCTACGAGCAGTACTTC	CASSWDSHSYEQYF
.	TRBV7-9	.	TRBJ1-6	TGTGCCAGCAGCTTAGGTGGGGCGGATTCACCCCTCCACTTT	CASSLGGADSPLHF
.	TRBV6-4	.	TRBJ2-1	TGTGCCAGCGCTGAGGGAGAGGGGACAGAGCAGTTCTTC	CASAEGEGTEQFF
TRBD1	TRBV19	.	TRBJ2-1	TGTGCCAGTAGTATCAAACCGACAGGGAATGAGCAGTTCTTC	CASSIKPTGNEQFF
.	TRBV7-8	.	TRBJ2-5	TGTGCCAGCAGCGACCTCCCGGAAGAGAAGACAGCTCAAGAGACCCAGTACTTC	CASSDLPEEKTAQETQYF
.	TRBV18	few	TRBJ1-1	TGTGCCAGCTCACCACTTCCCTCAAACACTGAAGCTTTCTTT	CASSPLPSNTEAFF
.	TRBV19	.	TRBJ2-5	TGTGCCAGTAGTAGACAGGTTCGTCAAGAGACCCAGTACTTC	CASSRQVRQETQYF